These T cell receptor beta chains were read from a single sample in a study of blood T cell repertoires in COVID-19. The protocol was immunoSEQ multiplex PCR, while the TCRdb copy is restricted to in-frame clones and leaves out a portion. The data contain some 78,000 clones, roughly 84% of them singletons. Sequences were obtained from peripheral blood. Receptor source: a man in his forties or fifties with acute or convalescent COVID-19. Both conserved end residues are part of each CDR3. A D gene is named only where the DNA matches it firmly. Clone size is stated in some rows and not others, as once, few, many or a class when expanded.

V,size,J,D,DNA,CDR3
TRBV14,.,TRBJ1-6,.,TGTGCCAGCAGCCAAGATTGGGGGCGGAATTCACCCCTCCACTTT,CASSQDWGRNSPLHF
TRBV5-5,.,TRBJ1-5,TRBD1,TGTGCCAGCAGCACTGGACAGGGCGGTCAGCCCCAGCATTTT,CASSTGQGGQPQHF
TRBV5-8,.,TRBJ2-1,.,TGTGCCAGCAGCTTGGAGGGGCCCTCCTACAATGAGCAGTTCTTC,CASSLEGPSYNEQFF
TRBV12-3/TRBV12-4,.,TRBJ1-6,.,TGTGCCAGCAGTTTGTCCAGGGTACACCTCCACTTT,CASSLSRVHLHF
TRBV11-2,.,TRBJ2-1,TRBD2,TGTGCCAGCAGCTTAGAAGAACTAGCGGGAGGTTACAATGAGCAGTTCTTC,CASSLEELAGGYNEQFF
TRBV6-5,once,TRBJ1-4,.,TGTGCCAGCTGGAGTCTATCCAATGAAAAACTGTTTTTT,CASWSLSNEKLFF
TRBV3-1/TRBV3-2,.,TRBJ2-7,TRBD2,TGTGCCAGCAGCCAACCACCGGGACTAGCGGGAGTATACGAGCAGTACTTC,CASSQPPGLAGVYEQYF
TRBV9,.,TRBJ2-7,.,TGTGCCAGCAGCGTGGCCGGAGGGCTAAGCTACGAGCAGTACTTC,CASSVAGGLSYEQYF
TRBV28,.,TRBJ2-1,TRBD2,TGTGCCAGCAGGGAGGCCTTGCGGGAGTGGTCCTACAATGAGCAGTTCTTC,CASREALREWSYNEQFF
TRBV5-3,.,TRBJ1-4,TRBD1,TGTGCCAGAAGCCCAACCGCCGGGACAGGCAGGGAAAAACTGTTTTTT,CARSPTAGTGREKLFF
TRBV28,.,TRBJ1-6,TRBD1,TGTGCCAGCATCCTACGACAGGGGTCACCCCTCCACTTT,CASILRQGSPLHF
TRBV5-4,.,TRBJ2-3,TRBD2,TGTGCCAGCAGCTTCCCTAGCGGGGGTAGCACAGATACGCAGTATTTT,CASSFPSGGSTDTQYF
TRBV19,.,TRBJ2-7,.,TGTGCCAGTAGGCCTTGGGGGGGCACCTACGAGCAGTACTTC,CASRPWGGTYEQYF
TRBV9,.,TRBJ1-3,.,TGTGCCAGCAGCGTAGAATCGGGTCCCAGCTCTGGAAACACCATATATTTT,CASSVESGPSSGNTIYF
TRBV11-2,.,TRBJ2-3,.,TGTGCCAGCAGCTCCCTCGGGGGATCGAGCACAGATACGCAGTATTTT,CASSSLGGSSTDTQYF
TRBV19,.,TRBJ1-6,TRBD1,TGTGCCAGTAGTATAGACCCGAAGTTGGACAGGGCCAGACGGCTTTATAATTCACCCCTCCACTTT,CASSIDPKLDRARRLYNSPLHF
TRBV13,.,TRBJ2-3,.,TGTGCCAGCAGCTCGTGGGACTTAAGCACAGATACGCAGTATTTT,CASSSWDLSTDTQYF
TRBV3-1/TRBV3-2,.,TRBJ2-5,.,TGTGCCAGCAGTCGGGACATTGGGGGGACCCAGTACTTC,CASSRDIGGTQYF
TRBV24-1,few,TRBJ2-1,TRBD2,TGTGCCACCAGTGATAGGTGGACTAGGTACAATGAGCAGTTCTTC,CATSDRWTRYNEQFF
TRBV4-1,.,TRBJ2-7,.,TGCGCCAGCAGCCTCGGCCCGGGTCTAGCTGTCGAGCAGTACTTC,CASSLGPGLAVEQYF
TRBV30,few,TRBJ2-2,.,TGTGCCTGGAACGAGGGTTATATTGGGGAGCTGTTTTTT,CAWNEGYIGELFF
TRBV9,.,TRBJ1-1,.,TGTGCCAGCAGCGTAGAGATGGGAACAGGGAGTTCCACTGAAGCTTTCTTT,CASSVEMGTGSSTEAFF
TRBV6-5,.,TRBJ2-1,.,TGTGCCAGCAGTCAGGGGGGCGAGGGGTACAATGAGCAGTTCTTC,CASSQGGEGYNEQFF
TRBV5-1,.,TRBJ1-1,.,TGCGCCAGCAGCTTGGCCGACAGTAACACTGAAGCTTTCTTT,CASSLADSNTEAFF
TRBV9,.,TRBJ2-1,TRBD1,TGTGCCAGCAACCGAGAGGGGGCGCGATACAATGAGCAGTTCTTC,CASNREGARYNEQFF
TRBV29-1,.,TRBJ1-4,.,TGCAGCGTCCGAAAGGGGACTGCAACTAATGAAAAACTGTTTTTT,CSVRKGTATNEKLFF